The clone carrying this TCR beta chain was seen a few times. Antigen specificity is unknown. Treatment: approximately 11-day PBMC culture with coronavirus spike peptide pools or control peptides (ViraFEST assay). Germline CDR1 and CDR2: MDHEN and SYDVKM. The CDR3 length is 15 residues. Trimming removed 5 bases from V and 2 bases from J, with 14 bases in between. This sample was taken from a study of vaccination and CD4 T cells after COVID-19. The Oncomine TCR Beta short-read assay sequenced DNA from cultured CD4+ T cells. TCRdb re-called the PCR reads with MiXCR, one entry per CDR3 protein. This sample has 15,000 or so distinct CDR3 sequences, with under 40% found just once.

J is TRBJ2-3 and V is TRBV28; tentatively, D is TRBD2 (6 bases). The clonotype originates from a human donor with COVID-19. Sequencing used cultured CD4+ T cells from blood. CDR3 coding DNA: TGTGCCAGCAGTGTACTTAGCGGCAACACAGATACGCAGTATTTT. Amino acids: CASSVLSGNTDTQYF.